The following is a T cell receptor beta chain sequence with its context. Germline CDR1 and CDR2: LNHDA and SQIVND (reference sequence). Trimming stripped 0 bases from V and 6 bases from J, with 12 bases between. The CDR3 has 15 amino acids. This entry is derived from a study of blood T cell repertoires in COVID-19. Background on the study: From the United States, Italy and Spain came samples of acute and convalescent COVID-19. PBMCs, B-cell-depleted T cells, or T cells provided the cDNA or gDNA that made up the material.

In the study's own analysis: Scientists estimated how many nucleated cells there were by amplifying reference gene primers. The table came from immunoSEQ multiplex PCR; TCRdb's copy has only in-frame clones and leaves some out. The V and J calls and clone size were taken over from that table, and D and trimming were inferred from the DNA. The sample holds over 200,000 clones; 86% are singletons and the top ten take about 10%. Sequencing input: peripheral blood. The chain joins TRBV19 to TRBJ1-5; tentatively, D is TRBD1 (5 bases). The clonotype originates from a middle-aged man who had recovered from COVID-19. DNA for the CDR3: TGTGCCAGTAGTATAGATCTCCGGGGACTTCAGCCCCAGCATTTT. This codes for CASSIDLRGLQPQHF.